This note documents a single T cell receptor beta chain sequence. Its antigen is unidentified. The entry originates in a study of graft-versus-host responses after intestinal transplantation. Findings and limits, study-wide: Early post-transplant declines in HvG were associated with peak levels of circulating GvH clones.

With V trimmed by 4 bases and J by 7 bases, 7 bases remained unmatched. The CDR3 totals 15 residues. Germline V gene data show CDR1 as MDHEN and CDR2 as SYDVKM. TCRdb keeps only in-frame clones here, not all; method: immunoSEQ multiplex PCR. This sample yields under 150,000 clones, of which about 95% are seen a single time; roughly 3% belongs to the top ten. The chain recombines TRBV28 with TRBJ2-1; 10 nucleotides agree with TRBD2. Sequences were derived from unstimulated CD8+ T cells sorted from spleen or lymph node cells, sampled before intestinal transplant. The receptor comes from a human donor who received an intestinal transplant. Here the CDR3 reads CASSSLAGVGNEQFF. Here the CDR3 DNA reads TGTGCCAGCAGTTCCCTAGCGGGAGTGGGTAATGAGCAGTTCTTC.